This paragraph reports one TCR beta chain. The antigen is undetermined. The sample is drawn from a study of T cell responses to AZD1222 COVID-19 vaccine. Data came from immunoSEQ multiplex PCR; TCRdb stores just in-frame clones and leaves some out. Of roughly 150,000 clones listed, around nine tenths are singletons. General study results and limits: Unmutated variant regions are reportedly the target of nearly half of TCRs that are spike-specific. Seropositive AZD1222 recipients at baseline numbered only six or seven.

From germline, CDR1 is SGDLS and CDR2 YYNGEE. V was cut by 0 bases and J by 1 base, with 8 bases left in between. The CDR3 has 14 amino acids. Source: peripheral blood, taken 28 days after the second AZD1222 dose. The receptor's source is an adult who received the AZD1222 COVID-19 vaccine. This rearrangement joins TRBV9 to TRBJ2-7; D gene uncertain. The CDR3 region is CASSVGSESYEQYF. CDR3 bases: TGTGCCAGCAGCGTAGGGTCGGAATCCTACGAGCAGTACTTC.